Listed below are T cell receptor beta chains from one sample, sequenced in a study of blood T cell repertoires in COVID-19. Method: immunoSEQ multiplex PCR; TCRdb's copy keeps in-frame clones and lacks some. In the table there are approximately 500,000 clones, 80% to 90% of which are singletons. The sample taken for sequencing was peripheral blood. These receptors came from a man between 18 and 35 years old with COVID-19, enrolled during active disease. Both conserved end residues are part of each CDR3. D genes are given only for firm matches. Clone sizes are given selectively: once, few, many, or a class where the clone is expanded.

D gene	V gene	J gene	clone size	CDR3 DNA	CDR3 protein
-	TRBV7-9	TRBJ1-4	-	TGTGCCAGCACCTTCGCAGGGATGGGAACTAATGAAAAACTGTTTTTT	CASTFAGMGTNEKLFF
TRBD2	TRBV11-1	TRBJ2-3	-	TGTGCCAGCCGAAGCGGGGGCCTCACAGATACGCAGTATTTT	CASRSGGLTDTQYF
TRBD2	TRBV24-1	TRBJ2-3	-	TGTGCCACCAGTGACCTTGGGACTAGCGGGAGTCGAGATACGCAGTATTTT	CATSDLGTSGSRDTQYF
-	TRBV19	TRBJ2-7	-	TGTGCCAGTAGATCCGGATCTGGCGGCGAGCAGTACTTC	CASRSGSGGEQYF
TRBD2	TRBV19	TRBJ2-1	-	TGTGCCAGTAGTATAGTCGCGGCTAGCGGAACGTTTGAGCAGTTCTTC	CASSIVAASGTFEQFF
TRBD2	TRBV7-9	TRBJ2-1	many	TGTGCCAGCGGGGGGGGCTACAATGAGCAGTTCTTC	CASGGGYNEQFF
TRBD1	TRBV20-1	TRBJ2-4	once	TGCAGTGCGCGGACAGGGGAGGATAGGTACTTC	CSARTGEDRYF
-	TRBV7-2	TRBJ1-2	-	TGTGCCTCTCGGAGAGGGCAAACTAACTATGGCTACACCTTC	CASRRGQTNYGYTF
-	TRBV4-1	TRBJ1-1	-	TGCGCCAGCAGCCCGTACACAGGGATGAACACTGAAGCTTTCTTT	CASSPYTGMNTEAFF
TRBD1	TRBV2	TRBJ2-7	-	TGTGCCGGTCTTTTTGGGACAGGCGCGTACGAGCAGTACTTC	CAGLFGTGAYEQYF
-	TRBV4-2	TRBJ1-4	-	TGTGCCAGCAGCCCCGGACAGACTAATGAAAAACTGTTTTTT	CASSPGQTNEKLFF
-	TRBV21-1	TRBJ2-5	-	TGTGCCAGCAGCCAAGAGTGGGGGGGGCCCCCGGCGAGGCCCAGACAAGAGACCCAGTACTTC	CASSQEWGGPPARPRQETQYF
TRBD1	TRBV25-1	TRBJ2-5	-	TGTGCCGTACAGGGGACGCAGAAGGGCTTGCAGGAGACCCAGTACTTC	CAVQGTQKGLQETQYF
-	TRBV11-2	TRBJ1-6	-	TGTGCCAGCAGCTTAGGACGGCTAGATTCACCCCTCCACTTT	CASSLGRLDSPLHF
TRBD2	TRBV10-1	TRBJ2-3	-	TGCGCCAGCAGTGAATCGACTAGCGGGGGGCATACGCAGTATTTT	CASSESTSGGHTQYF
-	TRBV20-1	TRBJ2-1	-	TGCAGTGCTAGTAGGGGGGGCCGTTACAATGAGCAGTTCTTC	CSASRGGRYNEQFF
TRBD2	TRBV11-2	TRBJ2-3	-	TGTGCCAGCAGCTTACTAGCGGGAGGGACAGATACGCAGTATTTT	CASSLLAGGTDTQYF
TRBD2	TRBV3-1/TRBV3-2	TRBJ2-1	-	TGTGCCAGCAGCCAGGCCAAAGCCCTTACTAGCGGTACGTTCTTC	CASSQAKALTSGTFF
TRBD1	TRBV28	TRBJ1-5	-	TGTGCCAGCATCGAGGACAGGATACCTCAGCCCCAGCATTTT	CASIEDRIPQPQHF
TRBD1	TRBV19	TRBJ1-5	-	TGTGCCAGTAGGAACAGGGGGAGCAATCAGCCCCAGCATTTT	CASRNRGSNQPQHF
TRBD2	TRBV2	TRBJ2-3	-	TGTGCCAGCGGACTAGCGGGTCCCACAGATACGCAGTATTTT	CASGLAGPTDTQYF
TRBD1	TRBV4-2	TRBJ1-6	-	TGTGCCAGCAGCCAAATTGCCGGGACAGGGGGTTCACCCCTCCACTTT	CASSQIAGTGGSPLHF
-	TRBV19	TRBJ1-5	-	TGTGCCAGTAGTATAGGTACTGACAATCAGCCCCAGCATTTT	CASSIGTDNQPQHF
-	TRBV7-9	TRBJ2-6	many	TGTGCCAGCAGCTCACGGTTGAGTGCGGGGGCCAACGTCCTGACTTTC	CASSSRLSAGANVLTF
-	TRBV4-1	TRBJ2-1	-	TGCGCCAGCAGCCAAGTAAGGCTCGCGGGCTCCTACAATGAGCAGTTCTTC	CASSQVRLAGSYNEQFF
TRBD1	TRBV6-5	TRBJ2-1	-	TGTGCCAGCAGACAGGACAGGGGGAACTACAATGAGCAGTTCTTC	CASRQDRGNYNEQFF
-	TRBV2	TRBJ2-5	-	TGTGCCAGCAGTTATAGGACTGGTTCAGAGACCCAGTACTTC	CASSYRTGSETQYF